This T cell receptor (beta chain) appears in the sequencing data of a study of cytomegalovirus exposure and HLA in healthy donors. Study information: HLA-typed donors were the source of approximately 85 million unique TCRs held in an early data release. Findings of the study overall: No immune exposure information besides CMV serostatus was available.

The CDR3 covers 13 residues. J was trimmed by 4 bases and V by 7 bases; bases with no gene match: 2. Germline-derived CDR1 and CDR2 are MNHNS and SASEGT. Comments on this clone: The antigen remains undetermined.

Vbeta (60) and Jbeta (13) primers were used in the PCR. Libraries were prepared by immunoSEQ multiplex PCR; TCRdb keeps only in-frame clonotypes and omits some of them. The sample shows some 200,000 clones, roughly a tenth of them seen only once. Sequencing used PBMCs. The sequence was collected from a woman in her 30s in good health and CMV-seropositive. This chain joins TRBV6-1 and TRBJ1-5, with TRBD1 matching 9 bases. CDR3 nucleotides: TGTGCCAGCACCGGACAGGGGAATCAGCCCCAGCATTTT. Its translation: CASTGQGNQPQHF.